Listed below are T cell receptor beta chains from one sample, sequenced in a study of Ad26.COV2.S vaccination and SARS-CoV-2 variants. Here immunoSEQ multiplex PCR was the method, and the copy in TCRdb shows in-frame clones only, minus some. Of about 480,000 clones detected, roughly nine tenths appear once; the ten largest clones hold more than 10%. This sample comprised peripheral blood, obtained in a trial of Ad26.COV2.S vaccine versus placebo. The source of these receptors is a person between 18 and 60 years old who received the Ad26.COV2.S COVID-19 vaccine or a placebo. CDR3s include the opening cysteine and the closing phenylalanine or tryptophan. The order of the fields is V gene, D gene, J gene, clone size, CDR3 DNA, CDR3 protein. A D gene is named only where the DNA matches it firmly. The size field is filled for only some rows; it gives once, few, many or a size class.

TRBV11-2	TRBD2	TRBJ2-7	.	TGTGCCAGCAGCTTAGATCTTGGACTAGCGGGAGAAAAGCAGTACTTC	CASSLDLGLAGEKQYF
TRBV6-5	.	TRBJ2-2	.	TGTGCCAGCCAGAGCCTCCGGGGCACCGGGGAGCTGTTTTTT	CASQSLRGTGELFF
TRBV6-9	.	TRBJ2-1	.	TGTGCCAGCAGCCCTCGGAGGGCGAGGAGCTTCTACAATGAGCAGTTCTTC	CASSPRRARSFYNEQFF
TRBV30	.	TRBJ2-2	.	TGTGCCTTGGGTTTCGGGAGCCACACCGGGGAGCTGTTTTTT	CALGFGSHTGELFF
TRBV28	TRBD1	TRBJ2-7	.	TGTGCCAGCAGTTCCACTGGACAGGGGAGGTCCTACGAGCAGTACTTC	CASSSTGQGRSYEQYF
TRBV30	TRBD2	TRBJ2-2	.	TGTGCCTGGAGTGTACTAGCGGGACTCACCGGGGAGCTGTTTTTT	CAWSVLAGLTGELFF
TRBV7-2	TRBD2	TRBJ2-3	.	TGTGCCAGCAGCCCAGGGGGGACTAGCGGGACCGCGCAGTATTTT	CASSPGGTSGTAQYF
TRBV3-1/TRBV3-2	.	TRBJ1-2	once	TGTGCCAGCAGCCAAAGGGGAGCTAACTATGGCTACACCTTC	CASSQRGANYGYTF
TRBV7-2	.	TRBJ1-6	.	TGTGCCAGCAGCCCGCCGCGGGGTGGCGGGAGTTCACCCCTCCACTTT	CASSPPRGGGSSPLHF
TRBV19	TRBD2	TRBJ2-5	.	TGTGCCAGTAGTATGACTAGCGGCGCCGGGACCCAGTACTTC	CASSMTSGAGTQYF
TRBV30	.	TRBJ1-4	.	TGTGCCTGGAGTGCGACGGGGGGTTGGAACTTGTTTTTT	CAWSATGGWNLFF
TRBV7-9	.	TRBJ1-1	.	TGTGCCAGCGGAAGGGGAGGCGAAGCTTTCTTT	CASGRGGEAFF
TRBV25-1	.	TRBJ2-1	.	TGTGCCAGCAGGGCGACAGGCCCCTACAATGAGCAGTTCTTC	CASRATGPYNEQFF
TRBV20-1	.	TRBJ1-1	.	TGCAGTGTAGGGTTGAGTCCCTTGGTCAACTTT	CSVGLSPLVNF
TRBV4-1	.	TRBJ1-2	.	TGCGCCAGCAGCCAAGATCCCCAAAGGGGCCTTTTTCATGGCTACACCTTC	CASSQDPQRGLFHGYTF
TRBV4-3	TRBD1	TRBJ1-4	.	TGCGCCAGCAGCCTCGGGACAGCGCGGAGGGGTGAAAAACTGTTTTTT	CASSLGTARRGEKLFF
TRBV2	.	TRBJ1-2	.	TGTGCCAGCAGTCGGAACCTACTCCACAACTATGGCTACACCTTC	CASSRNLLHNYGYTF
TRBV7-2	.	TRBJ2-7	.	TGTGCCAGCAGCTTAGCGGGAGTAAGGTACGAGCAGTACTTC	CASSLAGVRYEQYF
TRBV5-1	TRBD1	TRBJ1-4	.	TGCGCCAGCAGCTTAGGGGGCGGGGATGCAACTAATGAAAAACTGTTTTTT	CASSLGGGDATNEKLFF
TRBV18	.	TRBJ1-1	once	TGTGCCAGCTCACCCAGGGACTTCTTGAACACTGAAGCTTTCTTT	CASSPRDFLNTEAFF
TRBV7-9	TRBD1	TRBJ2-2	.	TGTGCCAGCAGCCTAGTTCGGATACGACAGGGCGGTACCGGGGAGCTGTTTTTT	CASSLVRIRQGGTGELFF
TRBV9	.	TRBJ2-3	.	TGTGCCAGCAGCTCCGTCGGGACAGATACGCAGTATTTT	CASSSVGTDTQYF
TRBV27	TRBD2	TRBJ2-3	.	TGTGCCAGCAGTTTCACGATGACCGGGACTAGCGGGATAAGTAAGGGCACAGATACGCAGTATTTT	CASSFTMTGTSGISKGTDTQYF
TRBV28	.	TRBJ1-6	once	TGTGCCAGCAGTTTAAAGTGGGCCGGTGGCTACTATAATTCACCCCTCCACTTT	CASSLKWAGGYYNSPLHF
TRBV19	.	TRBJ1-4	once	TGTGCCACCGGACGGAGGAATAATGAAAAACTGTTTTTT	CATGRRNNEKLFF
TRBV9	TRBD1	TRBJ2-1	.	TGTGCCAGCAGCGTCACCTATCGGGACAGTAAGCAGTTCTTC	CASSVTYRDSKQFF
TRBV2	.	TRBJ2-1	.	TGTGCCAGCAGTGAGTTCCAGCTTGGGGCCTACAATGAGCAGTTCTTC	CASSEFQLGAYNEQFF
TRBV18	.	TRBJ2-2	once	TGTGCCAGCTCATCGATGGACAGAACCGGTAACGGGGAGCTGTTTTTT	CASSSMDRTGNGELFF
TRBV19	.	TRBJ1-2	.	TGTGCCAGTAGTTGGGATGTCTATGGCTACACCTTC	CASSWDVYGYTF
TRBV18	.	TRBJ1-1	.	TGTGCCAGCTCTTCCATCAGCGCAGGGGCTTTCTTT	CASSSISAGAFF
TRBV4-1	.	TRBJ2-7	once	TGCGCCAGCAGCCAAGGGCCCCCCCAGGGGCAGTACTTC	CASSQGPPQGQYF
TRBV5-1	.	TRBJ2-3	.	TGCGCCAGCAGCCCCGGGGCTTACACAGATACGCAGTATTTT	CASSPGAYTDTQYF
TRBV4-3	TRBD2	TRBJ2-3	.	TGCGCCAGCAGCCCCGCGGGAGGCGGTAGCACAGATACGCAGTATTTT	CASSPAGGGSTDTQYF
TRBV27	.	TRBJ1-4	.	TGTGCCAGCAGTTCCGGGACCGCTAATGAAAAACTGTTTTTT	CASSSGTANEKLFF
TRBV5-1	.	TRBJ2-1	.	TGCGCCAGCAGCTTGGATGGCGGACGCGTCCACAATGAGCAGTTCTTC	CASSLDGGRVHNEQFF
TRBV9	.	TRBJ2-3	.	TGTGCCAGCAGCGAGGCGGGTGGAGATACGCAGTATTTT	CASSEAGGDTQYF
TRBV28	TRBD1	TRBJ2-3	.	TGTGCCAGCAGTTTGGGGGACAGGGCCGCAGATACGCAGTATTTT	CASSLGDRAADTQYF
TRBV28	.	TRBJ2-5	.	TGTGCCAGCAGTCAACAGGGCCCTCAAGAGACCCAGTACTTC	CASSQQGPQETQYF
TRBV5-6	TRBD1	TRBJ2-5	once	TGTGCCAGCAGCCGAGAATCAGGACAGGGGGCTAGGGCCCAGTACTTC	CASSRESGQGARAQYF
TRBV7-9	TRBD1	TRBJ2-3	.	TGTGCCAGCAGCGGAGACAGGGTCGCAGATACGCAGTATTTT	CASSGDRVADTQYF
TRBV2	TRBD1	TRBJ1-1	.	TGTGCCAGCGGATTACAGGGGTCGAGGAACACTGAAGCTTTCTTT	CASGLQGSRNTEAFF